These T cell receptor beta chains were read from a single sample in a study of identical twins. TCRdb passed the 5' RACE reads through MiXCR, listing each CDR3 protein once. The top ten clones hold 0.25% to 0.3% of a sample with roughly 1,500,000 distinct CDR3 sequences, 32% of them seen once. The specimen was cord blood. These receptors originate from a newborn girl in good health. CDR3s include the opening cysteine and the closing phenylalanine or tryptophan. Fields, in order: D gene, V gene, J gene, CDR3 protein. D genes are given only for firm matches.

d_call: NA; v_call: TRBV5-1; j_call: TRBJ2-7; cdr3_aa: CASSLGQHHSYEQYF
d_call: NA; v_call: TRBV7-6; j_call: TRBJ2-3; cdr3_aa: CASSLVGGAFTDTQYF
d_call: NA; v_call: TRBV7-9; j_call: TRBJ2-7; cdr3_aa: CASSSGLSPYEQYF
d_call: NA; v_call: TRBV6-2/TRBV6-3; j_call: TRBJ2-6; cdr3_aa: CASSCHLARSGANALTF
d_call: NA; v_call: TRBV11-2; j_call: TRBJ1-2; cdr3_aa: CASSPYGPQGNYGYTF
d_call: NA; v_call: TRBV3-1; j_call: TRBJ2-3; cdr3_aa: CASSSPSRMTSTDTQYF
d_call: TRBD2; v_call: TRBV24-1; j_call: TRBJ2-1; cdr3_aa: CATSDPGTSGDNEQFF
d_call: NA; v_call: TRBV7-6; j_call: TRBJ2-1; cdr3_aa: CASSSNRANEQFF
d_call: NA; v_call: TRBV11-2; j_call: TRBJ2-3; cdr3_aa: CASSRSGGGTDTQYF
d_call: NA; v_call: TRBV20-1; j_call: TRBJ2-7; cdr3_aa: CSARVLSVYEQYF
d_call: TRBD1; v_call: TRBV6-2/TRBV6-3; j_call: TRBJ2-5; cdr3_aa: CASSRTGSHNEQYF
d_call: NA; v_call: TRBV2; j_call: TRBJ1-1; cdr3_aa: CASLINPDTEAFF
d_call: TRBD1; v_call: TRBV5-1; j_call: TRBJ2-3; cdr3_aa: CASSSPDRARLLTDTQYF
d_call: TRBD2; v_call: TRBV27; j_call: TRBJ2-3; cdr3_aa: CASSRALREETDTQYF
d_call: NA; v_call: TRBV3-1; j_call: TRBJ2-2; cdr3_aa: CASSQGPSYTGELFF
d_call: TRBD2; v_call: TRBV12-5; j_call: TRBJ2-5; cdr3_aa: CASGLGTTTAQETQYF
d_call: NA; v_call: TRBV7-6; j_call: TRBJ1-4; cdr3_aa: CASSLGVWATNEKLFF
d_call: NA; v_call: TRBV29-1; j_call: TRBJ2-3; cdr3_aa: CSVEPPGGGPTDTQYF
d_call: NA; v_call: TRBV5-1; j_call: TRBJ1-5; cdr3_aa: CASSLGHRASNQPQHF
d_call: NA; v_call: TRBV20-1; j_call: TRBJ1-1; cdr3_aa: CSARRGRSGDTEAFF
d_call: TRBD2; v_call: TRBV11-2; j_call: TRBJ2-1; cdr3_aa: CASSLAGTSLNEQFF
d_call: NA; v_call: TRBV20-1; j_call: TRBJ2-7; cdr3_aa: CSATRETYEQYF
d_call: NA; v_call: TRBV19; j_call: TRBJ2-7; cdr3_aa: CASSITQAYEQYF
d_call: NA; v_call: TRBV5-6; j_call: TRBJ1-2; cdr3_aa: CASSQPGHYGYTF
d_call: TRBD1; v_call: TRBV6-6; j_call: TRBJ2-7; cdr3_aa: CASRHSGTGGSYEQYF
d_call: TRBD1; v_call: TRBV4-2; j_call: TRBJ1-2; cdr3_aa: CASSQERAGGAGYTF
d_call: TRBD1; v_call: TRBV9; j_call: TRBJ2-1; cdr3_aa: CASSPRRGGRNNEQFF
d_call: NA; v_call: TRBV27; j_call: TRBJ1-5; cdr3_aa: CASSLSGGPQHF
d_call: NA; v_call: TRBV10-3; j_call: TRBJ2-7; cdr3_aa: CAISESSGYSYEQYF
d_call: NA; v_call: TRBV20-1; j_call: TRBJ1-6; cdr3_aa: CSARGVYSYNSPLHF
d_call: TRBD2; v_call: TRBV20-1; j_call: NA; cdr3_aa: CSASGTSGRYDPYEQYF
d_call: NA; v_call: TRBV15; j_call: TRBJ2-3; cdr3_aa: CATSPQPPGSLDTQYF
d_call: TRBD2; v_call: TRBV11-3; j_call: TRBJ2-3; cdr3_aa: CASSLRSSGAGTDTQYF
d_call: TRBD1; v_call: TRBV25-1; j_call: TRBJ2-3; cdr3_aa: CASSRHADRELADTQYF
d_call: NA; v_call: TRBV21-1; j_call: TRBJ1-1; cdr3_aa: CASGNYQGAGCVNTEAFF
d_call: TRBD1; v_call: TRBV27; j_call: TRBJ2-6; cdr3_aa: CASSLWSSGQGAGANVLTF
d_call: TRBD1; v_call: TRBV4-2; j_call: TRBJ1-1; cdr3_aa: CASSQDNGGFGQGTEAFF
d_call: NA; v_call: TRBV4-2; j_call: TRBJ1-2; cdr3_aa: CASSQGSRGRVGYTF
d_call: TRBD1; v_call: TRBV20-1; j_call: TRBJ2-3; cdr3_aa: CSALQGTARTDTQYF
d_call: TRBD1; v_call: TRBV5-1; j_call: TRBJ1-2; cdr3_aa: CASSLMGQGEYGYTF
d_call: NA; v_call: TRBV6-2/TRBV6-3; j_call: TRBJ1-2; cdr3_aa: CASSLQGVNGYTF
d_call: NA; v_call: TRBV3-1; j_call: TRBJ1-1; cdr3_aa: CASSRMDGNTEAFF
d_call: TRBD2; v_call: TRBV20-1; j_call: NA; cdr3_aa: CSATGLAGGFYEQYF
d_call: NA; v_call: TRBV29-1; j_call: TRBJ1-1; cdr3_aa: CSVEDRFQEAFF
d_call: NA; v_call: TRBV12-3/TRBV12-4; j_call: TRBJ2-5; cdr3_aa: CASSVDWEGSGTQYF
d_call: TRBD2; v_call: TRBV29-1; j_call: TRBJ2-1; cdr3_aa: CSVELGLADVSSYNEQFF
d_call: NA; v_call: TRBV5-4; j_call: NA; cdr3_aa: CASSQDITYEQYF
d_call: TRBD1; v_call: TRBV7-6; j_call: TRBJ1-2; cdr3_aa: CASSLSSTGDGYTF
d_call: NA; v_call: TRBV27; j_call: TRBJ1-1; cdr3_aa: CASSFRAATEAFF
d_call: NA; v_call: TRBV5-1; j_call: TRBJ2-3; cdr3_aa: CASSLGRSGADTQYF
d_call: NA; v_call: TRBV12-3/TRBV12-4; j_call: TRBJ2-1; cdr3_aa: CASRPDGPSYNEQFF
d_call: NA; v_call: TRBV2; j_call: TRBJ2-2; cdr3_aa: CASKLAGTGELFF
d_call: NA; v_call: TRBV20-1; j_call: TRBJ1-1; cdr3_aa: CSASNQPQAFF
d_call: NA; v_call: TRBV2; j_call: TRBJ2-1; cdr3_aa: CASSDLAPQFF